This TCR beta chain was recorded in a study of T cells in Graves' hyperthyroidism and ophthalmopathy. Trimming left V 1 base short and J 7 bases short, with 16 bases between. The germline V gene encodes CDR1 LGHDT and CDR2 YNNKEL (reference sequence). There are 16 residues in the CDR3. Amplification targeted TCR beta CDR3 regions from RNA transcripts. Carried out on the TCR CDR3, a first-round RT-PCR used the HTBI primer set. TCRdb passed the multiplex PCR reads through MiXCR, listing each CDR3 protein once. The table records 690,000 or so distinct CDR3 sequences, around a sixth of them present only once. In this sample, this clonotype turned up many times.

The rearrangement joins TRBV3-1 to TRBJ1-4, with a tentative D call TRBD1 (5 bases). This clonotype originated in a woman aged 45-65 years with Graves' hyperthyroidism that later progressed to Graves' ophthalmopathy. Sequenced sample: blood. The CDR3 sequence: CASSQGSREVFEKLFF. CDR3 sequence (DNA): TGTGCCAGCAGCCAAGGGTCCAGGGAGGTCTTTGAAAAACTGTTTTTT.